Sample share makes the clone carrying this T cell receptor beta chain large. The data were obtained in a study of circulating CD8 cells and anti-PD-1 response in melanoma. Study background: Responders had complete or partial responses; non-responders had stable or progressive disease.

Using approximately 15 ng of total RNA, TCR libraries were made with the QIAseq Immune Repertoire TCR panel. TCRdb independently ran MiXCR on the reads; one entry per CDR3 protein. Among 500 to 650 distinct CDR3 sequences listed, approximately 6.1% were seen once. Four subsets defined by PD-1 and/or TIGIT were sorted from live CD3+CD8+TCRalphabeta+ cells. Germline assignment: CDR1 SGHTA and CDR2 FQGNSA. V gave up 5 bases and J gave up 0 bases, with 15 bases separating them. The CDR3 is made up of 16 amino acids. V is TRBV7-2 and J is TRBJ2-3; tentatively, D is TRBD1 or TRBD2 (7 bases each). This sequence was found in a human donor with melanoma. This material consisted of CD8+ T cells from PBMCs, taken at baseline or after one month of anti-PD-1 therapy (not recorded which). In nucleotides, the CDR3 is TGTGCCAGCAGCCCCAGGCAGGGGGGGAGCACAGATACGCAGTATTTT. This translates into CASSPRQGGSTDTQYF.